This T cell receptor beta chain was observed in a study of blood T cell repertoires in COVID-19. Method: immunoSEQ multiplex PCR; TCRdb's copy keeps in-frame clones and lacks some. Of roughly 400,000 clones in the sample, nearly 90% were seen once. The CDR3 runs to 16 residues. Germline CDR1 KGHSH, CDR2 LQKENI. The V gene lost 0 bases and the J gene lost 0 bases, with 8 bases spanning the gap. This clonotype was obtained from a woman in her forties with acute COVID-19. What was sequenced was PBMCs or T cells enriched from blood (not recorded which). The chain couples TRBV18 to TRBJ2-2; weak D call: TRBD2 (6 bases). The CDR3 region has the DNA TGTGCCAGCTCACCACCGTCGGGGGCGAACACCGGGGAGCTGTTTTTT. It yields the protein CASSPPSGANTGELFF.